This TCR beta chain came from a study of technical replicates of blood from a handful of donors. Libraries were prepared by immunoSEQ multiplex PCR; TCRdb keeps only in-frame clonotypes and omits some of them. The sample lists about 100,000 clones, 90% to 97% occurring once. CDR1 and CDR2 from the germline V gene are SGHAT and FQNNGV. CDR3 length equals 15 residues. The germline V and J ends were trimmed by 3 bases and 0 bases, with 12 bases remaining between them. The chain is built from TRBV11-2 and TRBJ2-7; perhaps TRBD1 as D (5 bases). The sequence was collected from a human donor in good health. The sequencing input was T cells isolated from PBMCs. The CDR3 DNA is TGTGCCAGCAGCTTTCAATCAGGGCCCTCCTACGAGCAGTACTTC. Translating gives CASSFQSGPSYEQYF.